Here is one TCR beta chain with its context. Using immunoSEQ multiplex PCR, the repertoire was profiled, and TCRdb retains in-frame clones only, with some absent. This sample has approximately 92,000 clones, with 93% found just once. These data belong to a study of T cell changes during pregnancy in multiple sclerosis. V shed 6 bases and J shed 5 bases, with 4 bases lying between them. Germline CDR1 and CDR2: MDHEN and SYDVKM. The CDR3 is 11 amino acids. V usage is TRBV28 and J usage is TRBJ2-2; D gene unclear. The sequence was obtained from a female donor with multiple sclerosis, enrolled in a pregnancy study. Here the sequenced sample was peripheral blood, taken after pregnancy. The CDR3 region is CASSLTGELFF. The CDR3 DNA is TGTGCCAGCAGCCTAACCGGGGAGCTGTTTTTT.